A selection of T cell receptor beta chains follows, all from one sample in a study of T cell responses to AZD1222 COVID-19 vaccine. Generated by immunoSEQ multiplex PCR, the TCRdb table keeps only in-frame clones and is missing some. This table has about 150,000 clones, around 87% appearing once. The sequencing here drew on peripheral blood, taken 28 days after the second AZD1222 dose. The receptor set was obtained from an adult who received the AZD1222 COVID-19 vaccine. CDR3s include the opening cysteine and the closing phenylalanine or tryptophan. A D gene is named only where the DNA matches it firmly. Clone size, where shown, is once, few, many, or a class for clones that have expanded.

12	TRBV29-1	NA	TRBJ1-2	NA	TGCAGCGTTGATCAATCAAACTATGGCTACACCTTC	CSVDQSNYGYTF
15	TRBV19	NA	TRBJ2-7	NA	TGTGCCAGTAGGGCAGCCGCTGACTTACGCTACGAGCAGTACTTC	CASRAAADLRYEQYF
16	TRBV19	NA	TRBJ1-4	TRBD1	TGTGCCAGTAGTAACAGGGGGCCCGCAACTAATGAAAAACTGTTTTTT	CASSNRGPATNEKLFF
17	TRBV11-2	NA	TRBJ2-1	TRBD2	TGTGCCAGCAGCTTAGTAGCGGGAGCGGGAGGATACAATGAGCAGTTCTTC	CASSLVAGAGGYNEQFF
15	TRBV6-2/TRBV6-3	NA	TRBJ1-2	TRBD1	TGTGCCAGCAGTCTCGGACAGGGGCCAAACTATGGCTACACCTTC	CASSLGQGPNYGYTF
14	TRBV6-5	NA	TRBJ2-7	NA	TGTGCCAGCAGTTACGGGACAACATTCTACGAGCAGTACTTC	CASSYGTTFYEQYF
16	TRBV7-9	NA	TRBJ1-2	NA	TGTGCCAGCAGCTTATATGGGGGCCAGGACTACTCCGGCTACACCTTC	CASSLYGGQDYSGYTF
12	TRBV20-1	few	TRBJ2-7	NA	TGCAGTGCTAGTTCCAGAAGCTACGAGCAGTACTTC	CSASSRSYEQYF
15	TRBV19	NA	TRBJ1-5	TRBD1	TGTGCCAGTAGTGTAAGGACAGGGGCTAGGCAGCCCCAGCATTTT	CASSVRTGARQPQHF
15	TRBV15	NA	TRBJ2-7	TRBD2	TGTGCCACCAGCAGAGCTGTTGCGGGAGCCTACGAGCAGTACTTC	CATSRAVAGAYEQYF
14	TRBV18	NA	TRBJ2-7	NA	TGTGCCAGCTCACGCTCGGGAATATCCTACGAGCAGTACTTC	CASSRSGISYEQYF
14	TRBV7-2	NA	TRBJ2-7	NA	TGTGCCAGCAGCTTACAGGGTGGCTCCTACGAGCAGTACTTC	CASSLQGGSYEQYF
15	TRBV4-1	NA	TRBJ2-7	TRBD2	TGCGCCAGCAGCCAAGTACTAGCGGACGCTTACGAGCAGTACTTC	CASSQVLADAYEQYF
16	TRBV28	NA	TRBJ1-5	NA	TGTGCCAGCAGTCCTCGGGGACGCACTAGGGATCAGCCCCAGCATTTT	CASSPRGRTRDQPQHF